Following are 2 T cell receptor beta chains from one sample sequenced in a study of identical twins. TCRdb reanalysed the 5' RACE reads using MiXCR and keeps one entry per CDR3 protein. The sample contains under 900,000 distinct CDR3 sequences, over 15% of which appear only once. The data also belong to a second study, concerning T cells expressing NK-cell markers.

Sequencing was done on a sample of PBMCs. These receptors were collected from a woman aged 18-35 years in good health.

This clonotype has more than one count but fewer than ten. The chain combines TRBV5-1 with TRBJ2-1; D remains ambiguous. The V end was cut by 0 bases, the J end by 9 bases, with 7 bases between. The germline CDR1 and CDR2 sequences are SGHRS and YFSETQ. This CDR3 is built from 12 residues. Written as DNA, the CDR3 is TGCGCCAGCAGCTTGGCCGGCCGTGAGCAGTTCTTC. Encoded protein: CASSLAGREQFF.

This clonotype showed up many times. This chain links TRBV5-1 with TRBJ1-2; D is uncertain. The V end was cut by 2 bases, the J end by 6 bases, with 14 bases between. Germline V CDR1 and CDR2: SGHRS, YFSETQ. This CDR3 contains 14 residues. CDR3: CASSFSAELDGYTF. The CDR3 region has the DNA TGCGCCAGCAGCTTTTCGGCGGAATTGGATGGCTACACCTTC.